What follows is one T cell receptor beta chain and its context. The data were obtained in a study of blood T cell repertoires in COVID-19. This CDR3 is 14 amino acids long. The V and J ends lost 3 bases and 8 bases respectively, with 16 bases between them. Germline CDR1 is ENHRY and CDR2 is SYGVKD. How the authors handled the data: Reference gene primer amplification yielded estimated nucleated cell counts. The assay was immunoSEQ multiplex PCR, and TCRdb's table has in-frame clones only and misses some. The D gene and trimming were derived from the DNA, and the V and J assignments and clone size from that table. There are under 300,000 clones in the sample; just over 90% occur only once, and around 1.8% lies in the top ten.

The TCR comes from a young woman who had recovered from COVID-19. The sample was PBMCs or T cells enriched from blood (not recorded which). The V call is TRBV10-3, the J call TRBJ1-2, with unresolved D. The chain's CDR3 is CAISDLKGGQGYTF. DNA for the CDR3: TGTGCCATCAGTGATCTCAAGGGAGGCCAAGGCTACACCTTC.